This note documents a single TCR beta chain sequence. Germline V gene lookup returns CDR1 WNHNN and CDR2 SYGVQD (reference sequence). Trimming cost V 3 bases and J 5 bases; bases outside gene matches: 4. There are 14 residues in the CDR3. The sample belongs to a study of blood T cell repertoires in COVID-19. In the original processing: How many nucleated cells were present was estimated from reference gene primer amplification. Repertoires were generated with immunoSEQ multiplex PCR, while TCRdb's copy carries only in-frame clones and drops some. V and J calls and clone size are copied from that table; D and trimming were computed from the DNA. The sample comprises some 190,000 clones, 80% to 90% of which are singletons, and 1.5% rests with the top ten.

Material: peripheral blood. This TCR derives from a man aged 18 to 35 with active or convalescent COVID-19. The chain links TRBV10-1 to TRBJ1-1; 9 nucleotides agree with TRBD1. CDR3 DNA sequence: TGCGCCAGCAGTGAAAACAGGGGGCGAACTGAAGCTTTCTTT. Its translation: CASSENRGRTEAFF.